Detailed here is one T cell receptor beta chain. The antigen is undetermined. This sample stems from a study of T-cell reconstitution after alpha-beta-depleted transplantation in children. Study-level results: By one year post-transplant, T-cell counts and diversity largely arose from T cells that were newly produced.

The junction had 1 base not matched to a gene; V was cut back by 9 bases and J by 3 bases. Per germline, CDR1 SNHLY and CDR2 FYNNEI. CDR3 size: 13 residues. A TCRbeta library incorporating unique molecular identifiers was prepared. Via MiXCR, TCRdb re-called the PCR reads, giving one row per CDR3 protein. Altogether approximately 150,000 distinct CDR3 sequences are present, about 9% being singletons, with the ten largest covering over 15%. Sequenced material: PBMCs, mostly from graft donor cells, taken 180 days after TCRalphabeta/CD19-depleted stem cell transplant. The origin of this receptor is a female patient between 2 and 15 years old who had a stem cell transplant for congenital amegakaryocytic thrombocytopenia, so the T cells may come from the graft donor. The chain uses TRBV2 and TRBJ2-1, with 11 nucleotides matching TRBD2. The CDR3 protein is CARGTSGYNEQFF. The CDR3 coding sequence is TGTGCCAGGGGGACTAGCGGCTACAATGAGCAGTTCTTC.